This T cell receptor (beta chain) was retrieved from a study of blood T cell repertoires in COVID-19. V lost 8 bases, J lost 4 bases, and 14 bases lay in between. CDR1 is MDHEN, CDR2 SYDVKM, per germline. CDR3 length: 13 residues. Profiling relied on immunoSEQ multiplex PCR, and the TCRdb table lists in-frame clones only, not all of them. In the table there are around 150,000 clones, more than 70% of which are singletons. Sample: peripheral blood. The chain couples TRBV28 to TRBJ2-5; TRBD2 might be the D (7 bases). This clonotype was sampled from a man aged 45-65 years with active or convalescent COVID-19. CDR3 sequence reads: CASAGGGPETQYF. CDR3 in DNA: TGTGCCAGCGCTGGGGGGGGGCCAGAGACCCAGTACTTC. The full variable domain, completed using reference TRBV28 and TRBJ2-5, is DVKVTQSSRYLVKRTGEKVFLECVQDMDHENMFWYRQDPGLGLRLIYFSYDVKMKEKGDIPEGYSVSREKKERFSLILESASTNQTSMYLCASAGGGPETQYFGPGTRLLVL.